This T cell receptor beta chain was profiled in a study of blood T cell repertoires in COVID-19. In the study overall: Samples of COVID-19 (acute and convalescent) were obtained from the United States, Italy and Spain. The analysed material was cDNA or gDNA that came from T cells, B-cell-depleted T cells, or PBMCs.

Original analysis: Scientists estimated how many nucleated cells there were by amplifying reference gene primers. TCRdb's copy holds only in-frame clones and misses some; the assay was immunoSEQ multiplex PCR. V and J calls and clone size come straight from that table; D and trimming were deduced from the DNA. The sample lists around 49,000 clones; roughly 90% were seen once. There are 14 residues in the CDR3. The trim removed 7 bases at V and 2 bases at J, leaving 7 bases unmatched. Germline V lookup: CDR1 MNHEY, CDR2 SVGAGI. The sequenced material came from peripheral blood. The V call is TRBV6-5, the J call TRBJ1-2, with TRBD1 identical over 7 bases. The TCR originated in a human donor in a cohort sampled during active COVID-19. The CDR3 sequence: CASTRQGGNYGYTF. The CDR3 DNA reads TGTGCCAGCACAAGACAGGGTGGCAACTATGGCTACACCTTC.